The rows below give T cell receptor beta chains drawn from one sample of a study of regulatory T cells in long-lasting Graves disease. One entry per CDR3 protein results from TCRdb running MiXCR on the multiplex PCR reads. The data contain around 500,000 distinct CDR3 sequences, approximately 12% of them seen just once; the ten biggest clones take up roughly 8.2%. The same data also contributed to another study, on T cells in Graves' hyperthyroidism and ophthalmopathy.

The material sequenced was peripheral blood mononuclear cells (PBMCs), taken at new diagnosis, from a patient treated with antithyroid drugs. Every receptor here comes from a woman aged 25 to 39 with Graves disease. CDR3s include the opening cysteine and the closing phenylalanine or tryptophan. The D gene is left open where the match is weak. Size is stated for part of the rows, as once, few or many counts, or as a class when the clone is expanded.

DNA	CDR3	size	D	V	J
TGTGCCAGTAGTATAGGCTCCGGCAACACTGAAGCTTTCTTT	CASSIGSGNTEAFF	many	.	TRBV19	TRBJ1-1
TGTGCCAGCAGCACCCTTGGAGGGTCTAAAGATACGCAGTATTTT	CASSTLGGSKDTQYF	.	.	TRBV7-3	TRBJ2-3
TGTGCCAGTAAAACAGGGGATTCCAATCAGCCCCAGCATTTT	CASKTGDSNQPQHF	few	TRBD1	TRBV6-1	TRBJ1-5
TGTGTCATCAGCTACAGGGGGCTCTTCACAGATACGCAGTATTTT	CVISYRGLFTDTQYF	.	TRBD1	TRBV11-2	TRBJ2-3
TGTGCCACCAGTGAAGCGGGAGGGTCGTTTAATGAGCAGTTCTTC	CATSEAGGSFNEQFF	.	TRBD2	TRBV24-1	TRBJ2-1
TGTGCCAGCAGTTTATTGCCCGGACAGGGGCGGACAGATACGCAGTATTTT	CASSLLPGQGRTDTQYF	many	TRBD1	TRBV28	TRBJ2-3
TGCGCCAGCCGCGAGGTTGGTGGAAACACCATATATTTT	CASREVGGNTIYF	many	.	TRBV5-1	TRBJ1-3
TGCAGCGTTGTAGACCCGGACGAAGATAACTATGGCTACACCTTC	CSVVDPDEDNYGYTF	many	.	TRBV29-1	TRBJ1-2
TGTGCCAGCAGCCTTTGGGACAGGTCCCGAAAAAATTCACCCCTCCACTTT	CASSLWDRSRKNSPLHF	few	TRBD1	TRBV11-3	TRBJ1-6
TGTGCCAGCACCCCAGCCAGTTCCTACGAGCAGTACTTC	CASTPASSYEQYF	many	.	TRBV7-9	TRBJ2-7
TGTGCCAGCTCAGAGGACAGGGTTAACACCGGGGAGCTGTTTTTT	CASSEDRVNTGELFF	many	TRBD1	TRBV18	TRBJ2-2
TGCAGTGCTACAAGGACAGGGGTTAGCAATCAGCCCCAGCATTTT	CSATRTGVSNQPQHF	few	TRBD1	TRBV20-1	TRBJ1-5
TGTGCCAGCAGATTACCGCCCGGGGTTACCGGGGAGCTGTTTTTT	CASRLPPGVTGELFF	many	.	TRBV28	TRBJ2-2
TGTGCCAGCAGTTACTGGCTAGCGGGAGTGGCCGGGGAGCTGTTTTTT	CASSYWLAGVAGELFF	many	TRBD2	TRBV6-2/TRBV6-3	TRBJ2-2
TGTGCCAGCAGTTTATCGCTTGCGAACACCGGGGAGCTGTTTTTT	CASSLSLANTGELFF	.	.	TRBV28	TRBJ2-2
TGCAGTGCTAGAGAGGCTGCTACTAGGACGGGCGAGCAGTTCTTC	CSAREAATRTGEQFF	.	.	TRBV20-1	TRBJ2-1
TGTGCCAGCCGAGCCCAACAGGGTGTTTTGGGATCACCCCTCCACTTT	CASRAQQGVLGSPLHF	many	.	TRBV28	TRBJ1-6
TGTGCCAGCAGCGGTACCGGGGGTCAAAAGACCCAGTACTTC	CASSGTGGQKTQYF	many	.	TRBV7-9	TRBJ2-5
TGTGCCAGCAGTTTGTTGAGCGGGAGGGCCTTAGACATTCAGTACTTC	CASSLLSGRALDIQYF	many	TRBD2	TRBV28	TRBJ2-4
TGTGCCAGCAACATGACCGGGAGGCTAGCCTACGAGCAGTACTTC	CASNMTGRLAYEQYF	many	TRBD2	TRBV7-6	TRBJ2-7
TGTGCCAGCAGCCCACGGGGGGCCGACGGGGAGCTGTTTTTT	CASSPRGADGELFF	.	.	TRBV7-2	TRBJ2-2
TGTGCCAGCAGTTCGACAGGGAACCATCAGCCCCAGCATTTT	CASSSTGNHQPQHF	many	TRBD1	TRBV28	TRBJ1-5
TGTGCCAGCAGTCGGGCCCACAATCAGCCCCAGCATTTT	CASSRAHNQPQHF	many	.	TRBV6-1	TRBJ1-5
TGTGCCAGTACACAAGACCTCTCCTACAATGAGCAGTTCTTC	CASTQDLSYNEQFF	.	.	TRBV19	TRBJ2-1
TGTGCCAGCAGTTTAAGGGGCGCTCAAACAGATACGCAGTATTTT	CASSLRGAQTDTQYF	many	.	TRBV12-3/TRBV12-4	TRBJ2-3
TGTGCCAGCACCTCCCGGACTAGCGGGTATATTCTTGACGAGCAGTACTTC	CASTSRTSGYILDEQYF	many	TRBD2	TRBV12-3/TRBV12-4	TRBJ2-7
TGCGCCAGCAGCCCCTCGGGGGTAACTGGGAGCGACGAGCAGTACTTC	CASSPSGVTGSDEQYF	.	.	TRBV5-1	TRBJ2-7
TGCGCCAGCAGCCAAGATTTTGGCAATTCACCCCTCCACTTT	CASSQDFGNSPLHF	few	.	TRBV4-3	TRBJ1-6
TGTGCCAGCAGTGACGGTGTCCAAGAGACCCAGTACTTC	CASSDGVQETQYF	many	.	TRBV2	TRBJ2-5
TGTGCCAGCAGCGTCGGGGACACAGATACGCAGTATTTT	CASSVGDTDTQYF	few	.	TRBV9	TRBJ2-3
TGTGCCACCCATCCTCCCGGGCCGGCGTCGGAGCTGTTTTTT	CATHPPGPASELFF	many	.	TRBV12-3/TRBV12-4	TRBJ2-2
TGCAGTGCTAGAGATCATCTAGCGGGAGGGTACAATGAGCAGTTCTTC	CSARDHLAGGYNEQFF	.	TRBD2	TRBV20-1	TRBJ2-1
TGTGCCATCAGTGAGTCAGGCAGATATAATGAAAAACTGTTTTTT	CAISESGRYNEKLFF	many	.	TRBV10-3	TRBJ1-4
TGTGCCAGCAGCGCCAACATGGACAGCGCCCTTAGCTATGGCTACACCTTC	CASSANMDSALSYGYTF	many	.	TRBV9	TRBJ1-2
TGTGCCAGCAGTTTATCCACTCGCGGGAGGAAAGATGAGCAGTTCTTC	CASSLSTRGRKDEQFF	many	TRBD2	TRBV12-3/TRBV12-4	TRBJ2-1
TGTGCCAGCAGTTGGAATGGGAGGGGAGACAACGAGCAGTACTTC	CASSWNGRGDNEQYF	many	TRBD2	TRBV27	TRBJ2-7
TGTGCCACCAGCCGGGACAGGGACTATGGCTACACCTTC	CATSRDRDYGYTF	many	TRBD1	TRBV24-1	TRBJ1-2
TGTGCCAGCAGTTCAAAGAGACTCTACAATGAGCAGTTCTTC	CASSSKRLYNEQFF	.	.	TRBV27	TRBJ2-1
TGTGCCAGCAGTTTATCCGGGGCCTATGGCTACACCTTC	CASSLSGAYGYTF	many	.	TRBV27	TRBJ1-2
TGTGCCAGCTCACCAATAGAAGAGACCCAGTACTTC	CASSPIEETQYF	many	.	TRBV18	TRBJ2-5
TGCGCCAGCAGCCACGACAGGGGAGGTCGTGCTTTCTTT	CASSHDRGGRAFF	few	TRBD1	TRBV4-3	TRBJ1-1
TGTGCCAGCAAGCTCCCGGGACAGGGTGGAGAAAAACTGTTTTTT	CASKLPGQGGEKLFF	many	TRBD1	TRBV2	TRBJ1-4
TGTGCCAGCAGCGAGATTGCGGGGGTTGCCACAGATACGCAGTATTTT	CASSEIAGVATDTQYF	many	TRBD2	TRBV9	TRBJ2-3
TGTGCCAGCAGACCGCACAGGGAAATCGGATCTGGGGCCAACGTCCTGACTTTC	CASRPHREIGSGANVLTF	.	.	TRBV28	TRBJ2-6
TGCGCCAGCAGCTGGGGGGTCGTGCCCTACACAGATACGCAGTATTTT	CASSWGVVPYTDTQYF	many	.	TRBV5-1	TRBJ2-3
TGTGCCAGCACGCAGGGCTTTCGCGAGCAGTACTTC	CASTQGFREQYF	.	.	TRBV28	TRBJ2-7
TGTGCCAGCAGTTACTCGATTGCGGGGGGCTATGGCTACACCTTC	CASSYSIAGGYGYTF	many	.	TRBV6-2/TRBV6-3	TRBJ1-2
TGTGCCAGCAGCAAAAAGGCCAGCGGGAGAAACATTCAGTACTTC	CASSKKASGRNIQYF	many	TRBD2	TRBV13	TRBJ2-4
TGCAGCGTTGAAAAGGGCCTAGGGGCTGAAGCTTTCTTT	CSVEKGLGAEAFF	many	.	TRBV29-1	TRBJ1-1
TGTGCCAGCCAAGAGATCGGACAGTTGAACACTGAAGCTTTCTTT	CASQEIGQLNTEAFF	medium-sized	.	TRBV6-2/TRBV6-3	TRBJ1-1
TGTGCCAGCAGTGAAGCGGCAGGGCAGCTCTATGGCTACACCTTC	CASSEAAGQLYGYTF	many	.	TRBV2	TRBJ1-2
TGTGCCAGTACCCCAAGGAGGGGCGAATTAAACGGAAACACCATATATTTT	CASTPRRGELNGNTIYF	few	.	TRBV19	TRBJ1-3
TGTGCCACCAGCAGAGAAATGCAGACTGCAGATACGCAGTATTTT	CATSREMQTADTQYF	many	.	TRBV15	TRBJ2-3
TGTGCCAGCAGTTATGGGCAGCCCCAGCATTTT	CASSYGQPQHF	many	.	TRBV12-3/TRBV12-4	TRBJ1-5
TGTGCCAGTACCCCTGCGCCGGGACTAGCTCTTCGGTTCTTC	CASTPAPGLALRFF	few	TRBD2	TRBV19	TRBJ2-1
TGTGCCAGCAGCCGGAGCCTAGCAGATACGCAGTATTTT	CASSRSLADTQYF	.	.	TRBV3-1	TRBJ2-3
TGTGCCAGCAGTGGACAGGGGTTGGATACGCAGTATTTT	CASSGQGLDTQYF	many	TRBD1	TRBV2	TRBJ2-3
TGTGCCAGCGGGGAGGACACTTCCTACGAGCAGTACTTC	CASGEDTSYEQYF	.	.	TRBV6-1	TRBJ2-7
TGTGCCAGTAGTATGCCCCTCTGGATGGATGGTGAAGCTTTCTTT	CASSMPLWMDGEAFF	many	.	TRBV19	TRBJ1-1
TGTGCCAGCAGCTTAACCCCTCAGGACCAGAGCAATGAGCAGTTCTTC	CASSLTPQDQSNEQFF	many	.	TRBV11-3	TRBJ2-1